These 6 T cell receptor beta chains originate from one sample sequenced in a study of shared clonotypes between healthy human individuals. TCRdb's copy holds only in-frame clones and misses some; the assay was immunoSEQ multiplex PCR. The sample has 550,000 to 800,000 clones; 90% are singletons. The sample consisted of memory CD8+ T cells from PBMCs. Noted subset: CD45RO+ cells pooled with CCR7-negative TemRA cells. The receptors derive from a man between 18 and 29 years old in good health. Some clones in this sample may be carry-over from other donors' samples.

This chain uses TRBV6-1 with TRBJ2-6; D not certain. The CDR3 loop spans 15 amino acids. V was shortened by 3 bases and J by 0 bases, with 6 bases between the two germline ends. Germline V lookup: CDR1 MNHNS, CDR2 SASEGT. CDR3 in DNA: TGTGCCAGCAGTGATTTCCTCTCTGGGGCCAACGTCCTGACTTTC. Protein product: CASSDFLSGANVLTF.

The V call is TRBV9, the J call TRBJ2-2; TRBD2 agrees at 7 bases. The CDR3 loop spans 16 amino acids. Germline CDR1 and CDR2: SGDLS and YYNGEE. Unmatched junction bases numbered 6, after V lost 3 bases and J lost 1 base. The CDR3 loop reads CASSAPSGKNTGELFF. Written as DNA, the CDR3 is TGTGCCAGCAGCGCACCTAGCGGAAAGAACACCGGGGAGCTGTTTTTT. Drawing the rest from reference TRBV9 and TRBJ2-2, the complete variable domain is DSGVTQTPKHLITATGQRVTLRCSPRSGDLSVYWYQQSLDQGLQFLIQYYNGEERAKGNILERFSAQQFPDLHSELNLSSLELGDSALYFCASSAPSGKNTGELFFGEGSRLTVL.

V gene TRBV27 combines with J gene TRBJ2-3; D gene uncertain. Germline loops: CDR1 MNHEY, CDR2 SMNVEV (reference sequence). Trimming stripped 2 bases from V and 2 bases from J, with 8 bases between. CDR3 size: 14 residues. DNA of the CDR3: TGTGCCAGCAGTTTAAGCGCTTACACAGATACGCAGTATTTT. Its translation: CASSLSAYTDTQYF.

This clone showed up just once. The chain combines TRBV20-1 with TRBJ2-5, with D unresolved. Per the germline V gene, CDR1 is DFQATT and CDR2 is SNEGSKA (reference sequence). V lost 0 bases, J lost 7 bases, and 6 bases lay in between. The CDR3 is made up of 11 amino acids. CDR3 sequence reads: CSARDRGTQYF. In DNA, the CDR3 is TGCAGTGCTAGAGATCGAGGGACCCAGTACTTC.

The chain links TRBV6-1 to TRBJ1-2; 9 nucleotides match TRBD1. Germline V gene sequence: CDR1 MNHNS, CDR2 SASEGT. V dropped 6 bases and J dropped 4; count of bases not matched to a gene: 9. This CDR3 is built from 15 residues. CDR3 nucleotides: TGTGCCAGCAGCTCTACAGGGGGCGCTTTCTATGGCTACACCTTC. Amino acid sequence: CASSSTGGAFYGYTF.

This clone was seen a single time. The rearrangement uses TRBV16 and TRBJ2-7; unclear D gene. The CDR3 consists of 18 residues. CDR1 and CDR2 (germline): KGHSY, FQNENV. Trimming pared 0 bases from V and 7 bases from J, leaving 25 bases between. The CDR3 reads CASSQSVYIVDGSLEQYF. The DNA of the CDR3 is TGTGCCAGCAGCCAATCAGTTTACATCGTGGACGGCTCTTTAGAGCAGTACTTC.